This note documents a single T cell receptor beta chain sequence. The junction departs from the called germline gene at one end, perhaps through a read error. This entry belongs to a study of blood T cells in healthy people across ages. The CDR3 loop spans 19 amino acids. CDR1 KGHSH and CDR2 LQKENI come from the germline V gene. Combining a sample-barcoded 5' primer with a J-beta primer mix, a second PCR ran for 7 to 11 cycles. TCRdb passed the 5' RACE reads through MiXCR, listing each CDR3 protein once. The sample contains some 1.8 million distinct CDR3 sequences, more than 35% of which appear only once.

This TCR was sampled from a human donor in good health. The sample taken for sequencing was blood. The chain recombines TRBV18 with TRBJ1-1; a weak D match, TRBD1 (5 bases). CDR3 sequence (DNA): TGTGCCGGCTCACCTCTCGTCTTTAGAGGGACGTTAGATGGTAATGAAGCTTTCTTT. This codes for CAGSPLVFRGTLDGNEAFF.